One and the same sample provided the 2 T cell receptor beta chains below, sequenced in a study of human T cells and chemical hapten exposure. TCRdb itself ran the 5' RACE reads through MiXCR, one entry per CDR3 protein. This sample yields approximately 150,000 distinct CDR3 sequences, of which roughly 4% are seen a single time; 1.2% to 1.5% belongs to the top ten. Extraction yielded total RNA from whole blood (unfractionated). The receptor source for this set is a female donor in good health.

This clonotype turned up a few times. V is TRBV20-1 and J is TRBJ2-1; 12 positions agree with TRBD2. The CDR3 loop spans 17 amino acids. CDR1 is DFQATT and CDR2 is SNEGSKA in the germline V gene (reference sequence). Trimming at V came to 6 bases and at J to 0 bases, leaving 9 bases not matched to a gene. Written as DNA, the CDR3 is TGCAGTGCGCGCGGACTAGCGGGGCGACTCTCCTACAATGAGCAGTTCTTC. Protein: CSARGLAGRLSYNEQFF.

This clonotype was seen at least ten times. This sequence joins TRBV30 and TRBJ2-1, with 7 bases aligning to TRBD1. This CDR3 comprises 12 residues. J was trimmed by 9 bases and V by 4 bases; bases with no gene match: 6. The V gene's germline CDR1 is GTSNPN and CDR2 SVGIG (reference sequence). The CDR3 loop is CAWTPDRSEQFF. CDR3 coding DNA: TGTGCCTGGACCCCGGACAGGAGTGAGCAGTTCTTC. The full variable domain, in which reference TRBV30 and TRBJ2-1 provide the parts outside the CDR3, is SQTIHQWPATLVQPVGSPLSLECTVEGTSNPNLYWYRQAAGRGLQLLFYSVGIGQISSEVPQNLSASRPQDRQFILSSKKLLLSDSGFYLCAWTPDRSEQFFGPGTRLTVL.